This T cell receptor (beta chain) was recorded in a study of cytomegalovirus exposure and HLA in healthy donors. Study findings and constraints: In vitro experiments confirmed that three CMV-associated chains were specific for CMV antigens.

CDR1 KGHSH and CDR2 LQKENI come from the germline V gene. This CDR3 has 16 residues. Unmatched junction bases numbered 7, after V lost 4 bases and J lost 2 bases. Data came from immunoSEQ multiplex PCR; TCRdb stores just in-frame clones and leaves some out. The table includes 150,000 to 200,000 clones, roughly 81% detected once. A remark on this clone: Its antigen remains unidentified.

Sequenced material: PBMCs. The TCR originated in a woman under 40 in good health and CMV-seronegative. This rearrangement joins TRBV18 to TRBJ1-1; TRBD1 matches at 10 bases. The CDR3 spells CASSLYDRGLNTEAFF. Here the CDR3 DNA reads TGTGCCAGCTCACTCTACGACAGGGGGCTTAACACTGAAGCTTTCTTT.